A single sample is the source of the 9 T cell receptor beta chains below, sequenced in a study of early T cells in non-severe SARS-CoV-2 infection (dated by TCRdb to the early 2020s). The library came from 5' RACE. The listed sequencing device is NextSeq 500. The raw public data were reprocessed by TCRdb itself: fastp quality trimming at Q25, MiXCR clonotype calling, in-frame beta chains only. For every CDR3 protein sequence, its rows merge into one entry that carries the most common genes and DNA. The sample table records roughly 58,000 distinct CDR3 sequences; about 12% of these occur just once. The top ten constitute around 1.4% of the sample. Specimen: whole blood. The receptors stem from an adult who was a healthcare worker with PCR-confirmed SARS-CoV-2 infection or an uninfected control (not recorded which).

Notes on this clonotype: This clone may be a read error of a much larger clone one base away. The chain joins TRBV20-1 to TRBJ1-1, with D unresolved. The ends were cut back, 6 bases at V and 3 bases at J, with 8 bases in the middle. The CDR3 runs to 11 residues. CDR1 and CDR2 (germline): DFQATT, SNEGSKA (reference sequence). The CDR3 region is CSARTDTEAFF. The CDR3, as DNA: TGCAGTGCCAGGACGGACACTGAAGCTTTCTTT.

This rearrangement joins TRBV3-1 to TRBJ1-6, with unresolved D. The CDR3 sequence is 17 residues long. Germline V gene sequence: CDR1 LGHDT, CDR2 YNNKEL (reference sequence). V gave up 1 base and J gave up 7 bases, with 17 bases separating them. CDR3 protein: CASSQGGRPNLNSPLHF. In DNA form, the CDR3 reads TGTGCCAGCAGCCAAGGTGGGCGGCCAAATTTGAATTCACCCCTCCACTTT.

This clonotype was seen repeatedly, ten times or more. The chain employs TRBV20-1 and TRBJ2-7, with D possibly TRBD2 on 6 matching bases. There are 15 residues in the CDR3. Germline lookup yields CDR1 DFQATT and CDR2 SNEGSKA (reference sequence). The V and J ends lost 6 bases and 7 bases respectively, with 25 bases between them. DNA of the CDR3: TGCAGTGCCGCCGCCCGGGGGTCTCCCGCTAGGGAGCAGTACTTC. It yields the protein CSAAARGSPAREQYF.

In its sample, this clonotype was seen a few times. The chain recombines TRBV6-6 with TRBJ1-1; 9 positions match TRBD1. V lost 6 bases and J lost 7; bases outside the gene matches: 6. CDR1 and CDR2 from the germline V gene are MNHNY and SVGAGI (reference sequence). The CDR3 runs 13 residues. The DNA for the CDR3 is TGTGCCAGCAGCGCGGGACAGGGCAATGAAGCTTTCTTT. Its translation: CASSAGQGNEAFF.

This clonotype was seen many times. The gene calls are TRBV5-4 and TRBJ1-3; D gene unclear. Germline CDR1 is SGHNT and CDR2 is YYREEE (reference sequence). This CDR3 is built from 13 residues. Trimming took off 4 bases at V and 2 bases at J, with 7 bases between the two ends. The CDR3 region has the DNA TGTGCCAGCAGCCGCCCAACTGGAAACACCATATATTTT. It yields the protein CASSRPTGNTIYF.

The table lists this clonotype with a few counts. The chain employs TRBV2 and TRBJ1-3; D gene uncertain. Per the germline V gene, CDR1 is SNHLY and CDR2 is FYNNEI. Trimming left V 2 bases short and J 1 base short, with 9 bases between. This CDR3 is 15 amino acids long. The CDR3 coding sequence is TGTGCCAGCAGTGAAAACGGCGCATCTGGAAACACCATATATTTT. It yields the protein CASSENGASGNTIYF.

The chain couples TRBV11-2 to TRBJ2-5; D might be TRBD2 (6 bases). Germline values: CDR1 SGHAT, CDR2 FQNNGV. The CDR3 runs to 16 residues. The V end was cut by 0 bases, the J end by 2 bases, with 13 bases between. The chain's CDR3 is CASSLDAGRLQETQYF. The CDR3 DNA reads TGTGCCAGCAGCTTAGACGCGGGACGGCTACAAGAGACCCAGTACTTC.

J is TRBJ2-7 and V is TRBV7-2; D remains ambiguous. Deletions cut 1 base from V and 6 bases from J, with 13 bases between. Germline CDR1 SGHTA, CDR2 FQGNSA. The CDR3 consists of 14 residues. The CDR3 DNA is TGTGCCAGCAGCTTAGGCGCCTCCCCAAGCGAGCAGTACTTC. Translated, it gives CASSLGASPSEQYF.

This sequence joins TRBV2 and TRBJ2-5; TRBD2 is a possible D gene (6 bases). Germline V lookup: CDR1 SNHLY, CDR2 FYNNEI. Trimming pared 10 bases from V and 1 base from J, leaving 13 bases between. This CDR3 contains 13 residues. The CDR3 sequence: CAICRDSQETQYF. The CDR3 DNA sequence: TGTGCCATCTGCAGGGACTCCCAAGAGACCCAGTACTTC.